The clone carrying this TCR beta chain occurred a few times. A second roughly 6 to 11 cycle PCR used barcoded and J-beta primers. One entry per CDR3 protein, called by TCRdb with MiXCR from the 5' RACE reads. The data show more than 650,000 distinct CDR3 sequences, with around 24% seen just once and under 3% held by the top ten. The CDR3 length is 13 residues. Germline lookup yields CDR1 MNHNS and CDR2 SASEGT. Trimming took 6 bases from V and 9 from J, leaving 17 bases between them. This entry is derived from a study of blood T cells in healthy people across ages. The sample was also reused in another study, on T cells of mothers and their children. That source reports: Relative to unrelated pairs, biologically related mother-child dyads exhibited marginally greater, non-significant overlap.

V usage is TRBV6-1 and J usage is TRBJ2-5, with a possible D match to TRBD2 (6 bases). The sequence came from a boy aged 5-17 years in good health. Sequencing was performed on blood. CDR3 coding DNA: TGTGCCAGCAGCCCGGGACTCGTCGAGGCCCAGTACTTC. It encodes CASSPGLVEAQYF.